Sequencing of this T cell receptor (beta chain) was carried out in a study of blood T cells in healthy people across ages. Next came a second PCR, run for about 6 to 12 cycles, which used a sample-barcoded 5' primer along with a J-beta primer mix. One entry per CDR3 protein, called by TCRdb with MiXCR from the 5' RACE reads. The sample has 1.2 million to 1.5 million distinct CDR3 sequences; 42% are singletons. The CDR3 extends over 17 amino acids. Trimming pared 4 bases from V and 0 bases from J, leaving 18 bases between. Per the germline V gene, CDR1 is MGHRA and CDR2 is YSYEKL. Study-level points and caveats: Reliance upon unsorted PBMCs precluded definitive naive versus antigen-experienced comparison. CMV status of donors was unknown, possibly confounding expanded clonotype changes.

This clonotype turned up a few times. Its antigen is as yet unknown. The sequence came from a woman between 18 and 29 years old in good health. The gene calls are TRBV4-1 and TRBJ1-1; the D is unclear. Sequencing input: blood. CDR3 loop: CASSPRSPVLMNTEAFF. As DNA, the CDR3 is TGCGCCAGCAGCCCGCGCTCCCCGGTCCTGATGAACACTGAAGCTTTCTTT.